What follows are 3 T cell receptor beta chains derived from one specimen sequenced in a study of cytomegalovirus exposure and HLA in healthy donors. It was with 60 Vbeta and 13 Jbeta primers that the PCR ran. The repertoire was sequenced with immunoSEQ multiplex PCR; TCRdb's copy has only in-frame clones and lacks some. The sample consists of 200,000 to 300,000 clones, approximately 81% of them appearing once. Material for sequencing was PBMCs. The source of these receptors is a girl aged 2-15 years in good health and CMV-seronegative.

The count of this clone is one. The genes are TRBV27 and TRBJ2-1; TRBD2 matches 11 bases. Germline CDR1 and CDR2: MNHEY and SMNVEV (reference sequence). The CDR3 covers 18 residues. Trimming cost V 5 bases and J 6 bases; bases outside gene matches: 15. This chain's CDR3 is CASSRTSGSSIRGNEQFF. In DNA, the CDR3 is TGTGCCAGCAGTCGAACTAGCGGGAGTAGTATAAGGGGCAATGAGCAGTTCTTC.

The chain employs TRBV30 and TRBJ2-1, with a possible D match to TRBD1 (5 bases). Germline V gene data show CDR1 as GTSNPN and CDR2 as SVGIG (reference sequence). This CDR3 has 13 residues. V lost 2 bases and J lost 6, with 11 bases in between. The CDR3 reads CAWSNDRFNEQFF. In DNA form, the CDR3 reads TGTGCCTGGAGTAACGACAGATTCAATGAGCAGTTCTTC.

The J gene is TRBJ2-4, the V gene TRBV10-1; TRBD1 might be the D (6 bases). Trimming pared 0 bases from V and 0 bases from J, leaving 6 bases between. Per germline, CDR1 WNHNN and CDR2 SYGVQD (reference sequence). The length of the CDR3 is 15 residues. The chain's CDR3 is CASSESQGAKNIQYF. In DNA, the CDR3 is TGCGCCAGCAGTGAGTCACAGGGAGCCAAAAACATTCAGTACTTC.